The clone carrying this T cell receptor beta chain was picked up one time. This sample was included in a study of blood T cell repertoires in COVID-19. CDR3 length: 14 amino acids. From germline, CDR1 is SGHAT and CDR2 FQNNGV. Trimming took 5 bases from V and 6 from J; bases not matched to a gene: 10. Profiled with immunoSEQ multiplex PCR; TCRdb holds only in-frame clones, not every one. The sample records around 140,000 clones, 70% to 90% being singletons. The chain joins TRBV11-2 to TRBJ2-7, with TRBD1 matching 7 bases. Specimen: peripheral blood. This clonotype was sampled from a man aged 65 to 85 with active COVID-19. CDR3 nucleotides: TGTGCCAGCAGCCCCCGACAGGGTGCTGGCGAGCAGTACTTC. Its protein product is CASSPRQGAGEQYF. Full variable domain (rest looked up from reference TRBV11-2 and TRBJ2-7): EAGVAQSPRYKIIEKRQSVAFWCNPISGHATLYWYQQILGQGPKLLIQFQNNGVVDDSQLPKDRFSAERLKGVDSTLKIQPAKLEDSAVYLCASSPRQGAGEQYFGPGTRLTVT.